The T cell receptor (beta chain) described here comes from a study of a mutant IDH1 vaccine in newly diagnosed glioma (dated by TCRdb to the early 2020s). About the investigation overall: Of the roughly 34 treated patients, around 60% were male and 37.5% were female, and the mean age was 40.4 years. Before enrollment, most patients had been given radiochemotherapy with temozolomide as standard therapy, while the rest had received either radiotherapy alone or temozolomide alone. Peripheral blood samples were drawn at six visits, namely V03 (baseline), V05, V07, V10, V12 and V13. Longitudinal TCRB deep sequencing was done for some 26 treated patients, wherever samples were available for exploratory analyses. Beyond this particular receptor, the publication reports: Selection of PBMC samples for TCRB deep sequencing was based on availability. Changes in the top peripheral T cell clonotypes picked up by TCRB sequencing did not appear to be linked to pseudoprogression. It was noted by the authors that analyses of patient blood samples could not be reproduced owing to sample limitations. Immune responses induced by the vaccine were seen in around 93% of patients across multiple MHC alleles.

Explained via the paper, the time point label denotes: baseline, week 1 (first vaccination visit). Per the publication, the treatment or condition label means: pre-vaccination baseline after standard-of-care therapy. Donors had newly diagnosed WHO grade 3 or 4 IDH1-mutant astrocytomas with loss of nuclear ATRX. The samples were drawn from NOA16, a multicentre, single-arm, open-label phase I trial in Germany that tested a mutant IDH1 peptide vaccine in humans for the first time. For immunogenicity testing, the blood drawn at visit V03 was used as the baseline sample. Genomic DNA for TCRB sequencing was extracted from EDTA blood using the DNeasy Blood and Tissue Kit. In the case of this clone: Its cognate antigen has yet to be identified. Nothing much larger sits one base from this clone, and base qualities are not available.

Including the terminal cysteine and phenylalanine, the CDR3 comprises 17 residues. CDR3 DNA is the only sequence kept; it has 51 bases, read in frame from the first base. Trimming takes 11 bases off V and 4 bases off J; junction bases not matched to a gene: 18. Via the germline V gene, CDR1 is MDHEN and CDR2 SYDVKM. The protocol used for the library was the immunoSEQ multiplex PCR assay. Rearranged TCR beta chain sequences were amplified using the hsTCRB Kit according to the manufacturer's protocol. Sequencing of TCRB libraries was carried out on an Illumina MiSeq. Per the original workflow: The kit vendor's proprietary platform handled demultiplexing, trimming and gene mapping. Imported from immuneACCESS, the table was reduced by TCRdb to in-frame sequences with V and J called. These copies leave out some clones; in studies compared against another copy, an unresolved V gene accounts for under half, and the cause of the remainder is not known. V and J calls plus clone size are reproduced from that table; the DNA served to infer D and trimming. The sample table holds tens of thousands of clones, of which 86% were seen once. Jointly, the top ten make up 2% to 3% of the sample.

The sample in question was PBMCs, obtained from a glioma patient treated with radiotherapy, temozolomide or both. The clonotype was recovered from a man aged 40-55 years with glioma. In this chain, TRBV28 is recombined with TRBJ1-5, and 9 bases in between align with TRBD1. Here the CDR3 is given as CADTRDRDWQSNQPQHF. The bases read TGTGCCGATACCAGGGACAGGGATTGGCAGTCTAATCAGCCCCAGCATTTT.